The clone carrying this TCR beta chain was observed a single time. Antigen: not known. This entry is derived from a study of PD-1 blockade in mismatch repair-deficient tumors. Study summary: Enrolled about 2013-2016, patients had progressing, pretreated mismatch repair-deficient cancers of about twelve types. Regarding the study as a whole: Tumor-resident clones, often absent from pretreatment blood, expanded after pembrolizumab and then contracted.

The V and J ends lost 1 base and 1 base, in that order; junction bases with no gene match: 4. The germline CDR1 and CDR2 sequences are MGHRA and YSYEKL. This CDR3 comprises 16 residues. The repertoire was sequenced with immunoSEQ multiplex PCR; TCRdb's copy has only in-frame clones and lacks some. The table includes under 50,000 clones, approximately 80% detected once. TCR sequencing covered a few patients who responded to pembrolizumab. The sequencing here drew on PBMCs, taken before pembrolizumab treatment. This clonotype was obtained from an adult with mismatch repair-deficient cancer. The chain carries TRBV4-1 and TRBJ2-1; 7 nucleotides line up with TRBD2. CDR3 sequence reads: CASSQALAASYNEQFF. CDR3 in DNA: TGCGCCAGCAGCCAAGCTCTAGCGGCATCCTACAATGAGCAGTTCTTC.